Sequencing of this TCR beta chain was carried out in a study of T cell responses to AZD1222 COVID-19 vaccine. Sequencing used immunoSEQ multiplex PCR; TCRdb keeps in-frame clones, though not all of them. Among 95,000 to 150,000 clones listed, around 92% were seen once. Per the germline V gene, CDR1 is MNHEY and CDR2 is SVGEGT. The length of the CDR3 is 17 residues. Trimming pared 4 bases from V and 8 bases from J, leaving 21 bases between. Source: peripheral blood, taken 28 days after the second AZD1222 dose. The rearrangement joins TRBV6-2 or TRBV6-3 to TRBJ1-6; D uncertain. The sequence was obtained from an adult who received the AZD1222 COVID-19 vaccine. CDR3 sequence: CASSSTPQEWPYSPLHF. CDR3 sequence (DNA): TGTGCCAGCAGTTCCACCCCCCAGGAGTGGCCTTATTCACCCCTCCACTTT.